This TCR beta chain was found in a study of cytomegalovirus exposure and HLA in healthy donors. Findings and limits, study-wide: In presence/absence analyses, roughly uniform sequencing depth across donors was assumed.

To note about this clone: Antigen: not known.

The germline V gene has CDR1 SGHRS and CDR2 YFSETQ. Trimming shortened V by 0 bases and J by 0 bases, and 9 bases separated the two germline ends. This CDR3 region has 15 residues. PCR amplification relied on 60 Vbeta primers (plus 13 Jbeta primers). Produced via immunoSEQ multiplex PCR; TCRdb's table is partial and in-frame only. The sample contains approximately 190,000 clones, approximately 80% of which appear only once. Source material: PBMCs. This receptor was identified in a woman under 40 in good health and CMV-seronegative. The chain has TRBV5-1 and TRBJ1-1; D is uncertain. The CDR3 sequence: CASSLEVRMNTEAFF. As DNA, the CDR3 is TGCGCCAGCAGCTTGGAGGTCAGGATGAACACTGAAGCTTTCTTT.